The source of this T cell receptor beta chain is a study of blood T cell repertoires in COVID-19. The CDR3 has 13 residues. Participants were aged roughly 18 to 100 years from 20 to 30 US areas. The study counted Cohort 3 donors as recovered given two negative PCRs, clearance, or symptom resolution. Authors' processing steps: Reference gene primer amplification yielded estimated nucleated cell counts. The data were produced by immunoSEQ multiplex PCR, yet TCRdb's version contains in-frame clones alone and is incomplete. The DNA was the basis for D and trimming; V, J and clone size are from that table. The sample consists of over 200,000 clones, about 85% of them appearing once.

This chain uses TRBV21-1 with TRBJ1-1. TRBV21-1 is a pseudogene segment. Source material: PBMCs or T cells enriched from blood (not recorded which). The TCR comes from a man aged 30 to 45 who had recovered from COVID-19. The CDR3 sequence is CASRKLGGHEAFF. In nucleotides, the CDR3 is TGTGCCAGCAGAAAATTGGGGGGGCATGAAGCTTTCTTT.